This T cell receptor beta chain was obtained from a study of chemoradiotherapy in HPV16-positive cancers (dated by TCRdb to 2022 to 2024). Study-level background: Candidate HPV-specific T-cell clones and common TCR motifs were defined by functional T-cell assays performed on cells from two HPV16-positive patients. The study set out to ask whether T-cell immunity against the HPV oncoproteins E6 and E7 changes over the course of chemoradiotherapy and whether that immunity affects survival. The candidate HPV-specific TCRs and motifs were then tracked in TCR repertoires from under 100 patients with HPV-related cancers.

On this clone itself: Its antigen target is currently unknown. Base qualities are not at hand, and no much larger clone is one base apart.

Libraries were prepared through the immunoSEQ multiplex PCR assay. Entries here come from immuneACCESS through TCRdb and include only in-frame sequences with V and J called. Some clones fail to appear in such tables; in the studies checked, an unresolved V gene covers under half of the shortfall, and the cause of the remainder is unknown. Recorded for this sample are 9,500 to 15,000 clones; over 75% of them occurred a single time. The ten largest clones represent roughly 2.4% of the sample. Because repertoires were sampled repeatedly during chemoradiotherapy, clonal expansion in the tumor microenvironment could be followed. Findings and caveats that apply to the study as a whole: The functional definition of HPV-specific T cells was derived from only two HPV16-positive patients, and the survival association was reported for HPV16-positive patients. Expansion of candidate HPV-specific clones and E7-related TCR motifs was observed in the tumor microenvironment during treatment, whereas no such expansion was observed for non-HPV-specific T cells. In HPV16-positive patients, expansion of HPV-responsive T cells during chemoradiotherapy was associated with improved recurrence-free survival.

The germline V gene gives CDR1 as SGHDN and CDR2 as FVKESK. The CDR3 holds 15 amino acids from the cysteine to the phenylalanine. The read is trimmed to its CDR3 DNA, 45 bases read in frame from base 1. V ends up 2 bases short and J 6 bases short, with an unmatched junction base count of 2. This material consisted of blood, taken from a patient who underwent chemoradiotherapy. The chain is made from TRBV14 and TRBJ1-4; 11 nucleotides in the junction match TRBD1. The origin of this receptor is a human donor with HPV-associated anogenital cancer. The DNA sequence is as follows: TGTGCCAGCAGCCAATGGGACAGGGGGGATGAAAAACTGTTTTTT. It specifies CASSQWDRGDEKLFF. The full variable domain, with segments outside the CDR3 supplied by the reference TRBV14 and TRBJ1-4 proteins, appears as EAGVTQFPSHSVIEKGQTVTLRCDPISGHDNLYWYRRVMGKEIKFLLHFVKESKQDESGMPNNRFLAERTGGTYSTLKVQPAELEDSGVYFCASSQWDRGDEKLFFGSGTQLSVL.